These 5 T cell receptor beta chains were all obtained from the same sample, sequenced in a study of blood T cell repertoires in COVID-19. The table came from immunoSEQ multiplex PCR; TCRdb's copy has only in-frame clones and leaves some out. The data show fewer than 20,000 clones, approximately 80% seen once. The sample comprised peripheral blood. Source of these receptors: a man older than 75 with active COVID-19.

The V and J genes are TRBV7-9 and TRBJ2-7; the match to TRBD2 covers 11 bases. Germline V gene lookup returns CDR1 SEHNR and CDR2 FQNEAQ (reference sequence). J gave up 0 bases and V 4 bases, and 11 bases lay outside the gene matches. The length of the CDR3 is 18 residues. CDR3 nucleotides: TGTGCCAGCAGCTCGGTCACTAGCGGGAGATCCTTCTCCTACGAGCAGTACTTC. The encoded protein is CASSSVTSGRSFSYEQYF.

This clone was observed a single time. This chain joins TRBV3-1 (or the pseudogene TRBV3-2) and TRBJ2-1, with TRBD2 matching 10 bases. V lost 1 base, J lost 4 bases, and 7 bases stayed unmatched. The germline V gene encodes CDR1 LGHDT and CDR2 YNNKEL (reference sequence). This CDR3 has 17 amino acids. In nucleotides, the CDR3 is TGTGCCAGCAGCCAAGGAAGGACTAGCGGAGATTACAATGAGCAGTTCTTC. It codes for CASSQGRTSGDYNEQFF.

This clone was picked up one time. This chain joins TRBV29-1 and TRBJ2-2; perhaps TRBD1 as D (5 bases). The CDR3 has 14 residues. V was clipped by 6 bases and J by 0 bases, with 11 bases between them. Germline V gene lookup returns CDR1 SQVTM and CDR2 ANQGSEA. CDR3: CSVRRQTNTGELFF. The CDR3 DNA sequence: TGCAGCGTCCGCCGACAGACGAACACCGGGGAGCTGTTTTTT.

The chain is built from TRBV11-2 and TRBJ2-1, with a possible D match to TRBD2 (6 bases). CDR1 and CDR2 from the germline V gene are SGHAT and FQNNGV. Between the trimmed V and J ends, which lost 5 bases and 6 bases, there was a span of 8 bases. The CDR3 spans 12 residues. For the CDR3, the DNA is TGTGCCAGCAGCCGGAGGGCCAATGAGCAGTTCTTC. Its translation is CASSRRANEQFF.

This clone is termed medium-sized. The chain joins TRBV2 to TRBJ2-7, with a tentative D call TRBD2 (6 bases). From germline, CDR1 is SNHLY and CDR2 FYNNEI. The length of the CDR3 is 14 residues. V gave up 8 bases and J gave up 2 bases, with 16 bases separating them. Here the CDR3 reads CASGEEGPPYEQYF. The CDR3 DNA is TGTGCCAGCGGGGAGGAGGGGCCGCCCTACGAGCAGTACTTC.